This T cell receptor (beta chain) was identified during a study of cytomegalovirus exposure and HLA in healthy donors. The CDR3 totals 15 residues. The V gene's germline CDR1 is LGHNA and CDR2 YSLEER. With V trimmed by 4 bases and J by 10 bases, 10 bases remained unmatched. The PCR used 60 Vbeta and 13 Jbeta primers. Produced via immunoSEQ multiplex PCR; TCRdb's table is partial and in-frame only. The data show some 170,000 clones, about 81% seen once. A few counts support this clone. The sequence came from a woman in her 30s in good health and CMV-seronegative. Sequenced: PBMCs. V is TRBV4-3 and J is TRBJ1-4; 9 nucleotides match TRBD1. CDR3 DNA: TGCGCCAGCAGCCTTTTGGACAGGGGCGGTGGAAAACTGTTTTTT. Protein: CASSLLDRGGGKLFF.